This T cell receptor (beta chain) was sequenced for a study of T cells after yellow fever vaccination. There are 16 residues in the CDR3. Trimming shortened V by 3 bases and J by 9 bases, and 23 bases separated the two germline ends. CDR1 and CDR2 from the germline V gene are MNHEY and SVGAGI. One entry per CDR3 protein, called by TCRdb with MiXCR from the 5' RACE reads. The sample yields 340,000 or so distinct CDR3 sequences, approximately 12% seen once. The chain joins TRBV6-5 to TRBJ2-5; either TRBD1 or TRBD2 may supply D (5 bases each). Specimen: CD4+ T cells sorted from PBMCs, collected 15 days after the yellow fever booster vaccination. The TCR comes from a man aged 18 to 35 who received the YFV17D yellow fever vaccine. The CDR3 spells CASSYLDRSTSGPQYF. The CDR3, as DNA: TGTGCCAGCAGTTATCTCGACAGATCGACATCGGGACCCCAGTACTTC.